The rows below give T cell receptor beta chains drawn from one sample of a study of technical replicates of blood from several donors. Using immunoSEQ multiplex PCR, the repertoire was profiled, and TCRdb retains in-frame clones only, with some absent. The sample lists fewer than 75,000 clones; 88% were seen once. The sample was PBMCs. The receptor set was obtained from a human donor in good health. Some clones in this sample may be carry-over from other donors' samples. Both conserved end residues are part of each CDR3. D genes are given only for firm matches. Some rows mark clone size as missing; the rest say once, few, many or name a class of expanded clone.

DNA	CDR3	size	V	length	J	D
TGTGCCTGGGATAAAGGGGGGGCAGATACGCAGTATTTT	CAWDKGGADTQYF	-	TRBV30	13	TRBJ2-3	-
TGTGCCAGTAGGCGGAGGGATTCAGATACGCAGTATTTT	CASRRRDSDTQYF	once	TRBV19	13	TRBJ2-3	-
TGTGCCAGCAGCCGACTAGCGGCGCCCCAAGAGACCCAGTACTTC	CASSRLAAPQETQYF	-	TRBV7-9	15	TRBJ2-5	TRBD2
TGCGCCAGCAGCCAAGAAGTCAGGGCGACGGCTGAAGCTTTCTTT	CASSQEVRATAEAFF	-	TRBV4-3	15	TRBJ1-1	-
TGTGCCAGCACCCGTAGCGGATCCTCCTACAATGAGCAGTTCTTC	CASTRSGSSYNEQFF	-	TRBV2	15	TRBJ2-1	-
TGTGCCAGCAGCCAAGAAGGGCTGGCGGGGCCGAACACCGGGGAGCTGTTTTTT	CASSQEGLAGPNTGELFF	-	TRBV4-2	18	TRBJ2-2	-
TGTGCCTGGAGTGAGGGAGCTGATACGCAGTATTTT	CAWSEGADTQYF	-	TRBV30	12	TRBJ2-3	-
TGTGCCAGCAGCTCGAGACAGGGAAATGGAAACACCATATATTTT	CASSSRQGNGNTIYF	-	TRBV11-3	15	TRBJ1-3	TRBD1
TGTGCCAGCTCAACGACAGGGAATAATTCACCCCTCCACTTT	CASSTTGNNSPLHF	-	TRBV18	14	TRBJ1-6	TRBD1
TGTGCCAGCAGTTCTAGCGGGGGGGCCTCTGAGACCCAGTACTTC	CASSSSGGASETQYF	-	TRBV28	15	TRBJ2-5	TRBD2
TGTGCCAGTAGTAGGGGCTGGGCGGCGGCTTACGAGCAGTACTTC	CASSRGWAAAYEQYF	-	TRBV19	15	TRBJ2-7	-
TGTGCCAGCAGCTTAGCGGACAACCTCGAGCAGTACTTC	CASSLADNLEQYF	-	TRBV7-2	13	TRBJ2-7	-
TGTGCCAGCAGTGATCGGGGGGATGAAAAACTGTTTTTT	CASSDRGDEKLFF	-	TRBV6-1	13	TRBJ1-4	-
TGTGCCAGCAGCCCTCGGTGGGGGGGAAGCACAGATACGCAGTATTTT	CASSPRWGGSTDTQYF	-	TRBV7-9	16	TRBJ2-3	TRBD2
TGCGCCAGCAGCTTGACAGGGGAAGTCACAGATACGCAGTATTTT	CASSLTGEVTDTQYF	-	TRBV5-1	15	TRBJ2-3	TRBD1
TGTGCCAGTAGCCATTTCCCCAATGAGCAGTTCTTC	CASSHFPNEQFF	-	TRBV19	12	TRBJ2-1	-
TGTGCCTGGGTTAAGGGGTCAGGGAACTATGGCTACACCTTC	CAWVKGSGNYGYTF	-	TRBV30	14	TRBJ1-2	-
TGCGCCAGCAGCCAAGGATACGCAGGCCTCTACTTCTATGGCTACACCTTC	CASSQGYAGLYFYGYTF	-	TRBV4-3	17	TRBJ1-2	-
TGTGCCAGCCGCTTGGACACTAACTATGGCTACACCTTC	CASRLDTNYGYTF	-	TRBV6-5	13	TRBJ1-2	-
TGCGCCAGCAGTCAAAGTACAGAGGGCATTTCTAATGAAAAACTGTTTTTT	CASSQSTEGISNEKLFF	few	TRBV23-1	17	TRBJ1-4	-
TGTGCCAGCGGGCTAGCGAATGCCTACGAGCAGTACTTC	CASGLANAYEQYF	-	TRBV6-1	13	TRBJ2-7	-
TGTGCCAGCAGTTCCCACGAAGGGGCTAATTCACCCCTCCACTTT	CASSSHEGANSPLHF	-	TRBV2	15	TRBJ1-6	-
TGTGCCTGGGACAGGTCGATGGTTGGCTACACCTTC	CAWDRSMVGYTF	-	TRBV30	12	TRBJ1-2	-
TGCAGCGTTGCAGGGATGATCCCCGGGGAGCTGTTTTTT	CSVAGMIPGELFF	-	TRBV29-1	13	TRBJ2-2	-
TGTGCCACTTGGACAGGGGGGAGGGGGGCCAACGTCCTGACTTTC	CATWTGGRGANVLTF	few	TRBV5-6	15	TRBJ2-6	TRBD1
TGTGCCAGTAGTAGGCAGAATGAAAAACTGTTTTTT	CASSRQNEKLFF	-	TRBV19	12	TRBJ1-4	-
TGTGCCAGTAGCCGTTCGGGGACTAGCTTAGGTGAGCAGTTCTTC	CASSRSGTSLGEQFF	-	TRBV19	15	TRBJ2-1	TRBD2
TGTGCCATCAGTTCCGTAGCGGGGGGCCCCAATGAGCAGTTCTTC	CAISSVAGGPNEQFF	-	TRBV10-3	15	TRBJ2-1	TRBD2
TGTGCCAGCAGCTTAACGGGTTCAGATACGCAGTATTTT	CASSLTGSDTQYF	-	TRBV7-2	13	TRBJ2-3	-
TGCGCCAGCAGCCCGGGACAGCAATTTACTAACACCGGGGAGCTGTTTTTT	CASSPGQQFTNTGELFF	once	TRBV4-3	17	TRBJ2-2	TRBD1
TGTGCCAGCAGTTTTAGGGGTGGTGAAGCTTTCTTT	CASSFRGGEAFF	-	TRBV6-5	12	TRBJ1-1	-
TGCGCCAGCAGCAAACGGACAGGGGTATCAACAGATACGCAGTATTTT	CASSKRTGVSTDTQYF	-	TRBV4-3	16	TRBJ2-3	TRBD1
TGTGCCAGTAGTATTCTCGCAGGGTTCGGGGATACGCAGTATTTT	CASSILAGFGDTQYF	-	TRBV19	15	TRBJ2-3	-
TGTGCCAGCTCACCGCAGGGTTTCACCTACAATGAGCAGTTCTTC	CASSPQGFTYNEQFF	-	TRBV18	15	TRBJ2-1	-
TGTGCCAGCAGCGTAGGGACAGGGACTATGAACACTGAAGCTTTCTTT	CASSVGTGTMNTEAFF	-	TRBV9	16	TRBJ1-1	TRBD1
TGTGCCAGCAGCTCTAATCCCGGTTACGAGCAGTACTTC	CASSSNPGYEQYF	-	TRBV7-7	13	TRBJ2-7	-